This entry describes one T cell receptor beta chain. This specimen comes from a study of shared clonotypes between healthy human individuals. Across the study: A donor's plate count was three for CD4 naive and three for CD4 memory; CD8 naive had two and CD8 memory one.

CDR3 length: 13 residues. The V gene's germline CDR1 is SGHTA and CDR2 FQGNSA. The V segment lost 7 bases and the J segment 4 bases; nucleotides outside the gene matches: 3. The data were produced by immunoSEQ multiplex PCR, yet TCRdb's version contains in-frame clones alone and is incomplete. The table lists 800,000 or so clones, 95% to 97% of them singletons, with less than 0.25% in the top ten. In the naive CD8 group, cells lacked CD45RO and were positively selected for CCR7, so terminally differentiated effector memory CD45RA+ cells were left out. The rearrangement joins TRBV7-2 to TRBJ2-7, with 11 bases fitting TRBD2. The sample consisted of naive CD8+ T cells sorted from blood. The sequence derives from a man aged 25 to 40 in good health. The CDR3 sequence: CASIRLAGYEQYF. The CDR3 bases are TGTGCCAGCATTAGACTAGCGGGATACGAGCAGTACTTC.